These T cell receptor beta chains were read from a single sample in a study of shared T cell receptors in the human thymus. Here immunoSEQ multiplex PCR was the method, and the copy in TCRdb shows in-frame clones only, minus some. Of 700,000 or so clones listed, 80% to 90% are singletons. This sample also appeared in a second study, on human thymus T cells.

The sequenced sample was thymocytes. These TCRs come from a girl less than two years old with a congenital heart defect. Each CDR3 is given with its conserved first and last residue. A D gene is named only where the DNA matches it firmly. The size entry is marked missing in some rows and otherwise reads once, few, many or a size class.

TGCGCCAGCAGCCAGGGACCCGGGACTAGCGGGGGGGCGGCCAAAAACATTCAGTACTTC	CASSQGPGTSGGAAKNIQYF	TRBV4-3	TRBD2	-	TRBJ2-4
TGTGCCAGCAGCCCAAACGGGGATCAGCCCCAGCATTTT	CASSPNGDQPQHF	TRBV28	-	-	TRBJ1-5
TGTGCCAGCAGTCCTCAACTCTCTCGGGACACTGAAGCTTTCTTT	CASSPQLSRDTEAFF	TRBV6-5	-	once	TRBJ1-1
TGTGCCAGCAGCGAAGACAGAGATCAGCCCCAGCATTTT	CASSEDRDQPQHF	TRBV6-6	-	once	TRBJ1-5
TGCGCCAGCAGCCAAGATCCCCGGGGAAGGACTGAAGCTTTCTTT	CASSQDPRGRTEAFF	TRBV4-1	-	-	TRBJ1-1
TGTGCCAGCAGTATCGGACAGGAGAACACTGAAGCTTTCTTT	CASSIGQENTEAFF	TRBV27	TRBD1	few	TRBJ1-1
TGTGCCAGCAGCTTGGATACCGCGGGGGCGGCTAACTATGGCTACACCTTC	CASSLDTAGAANYGYTF	TRBV5-6	-	-	TRBJ1-2
TGTGCCAGTAGTAATGACAGCGATAGCAATCAGCCCCAGCATTTT	CASSNDSDSNQPQHF	TRBV19	-	-	TRBJ1-5
TGCGCCAGCAGGGGGGGGTCAGCCAATGAGCAGTTCTTC	CASRGGSANEQFF	TRBV5-1	TRBD2	-	TRBJ2-1
TGTGCCAGCAGCTTACGGGGCGGGGGCAATGAGCAGTTCTTC	CASSLRGGGNEQFF	TRBV7-3	TRBD2	-	TRBJ2-1
TGTGCCAGCAGTTTATCCCCAGGGAGGAAGACAGATACGCAGTATTTT	CASSLSPGRKTDTQYF	TRBV27	-	-	TRBJ2-3
TGTGCCAGCAGTGAATCCAATCACACAGGTTCAGATACGCAGTATTTT	CASSESNHTGSDTQYF	TRBV25-1	-	-	TRBJ2-3
TGTGCCAGCTGCCGGGGGACAGGGTGTTCCTACGAGCAGTACTTC	CASCRGTGCSYEQYF	TRBV6-1	TRBD1	-	TRBJ2-7
TGCGCCAGCAGCCCGGAGGGGGGGCTTACCTACGAGCAGTACTTC	CASSPEGGLTYEQYF	TRBV5-1	-	-	TRBJ2-7
TGTGCCAGCAGCCAGAACCACGGACAGCCTGAAGCTTTCTTT	CASSQNHGQPEAFF	TRBV11-3	-	-	TRBJ1-1
TGTGCCAGCAGCTGTCTAGGGACAGGGTTCTACGAGCAGTACTTC	CASSCLGTGFYEQYF	TRBV11-2	TRBD1	-	TRBJ2-7
TGTGCCAGCAGTTTCGGGGGGACCACTGAAGCTTTCTTT	CASSFGGTTEAFF	TRBV28	-	-	TRBJ1-1
TGTGCCACCAGCTTGAGCTCTGGAAACACCATATATTTT	CATSLSSGNTIYF	TRBV15	-	-	TRBJ1-3
TGTGCTAGTGGTTTGGTAGGGGCGCCCAATTCACCCCTCCACTTT	CASGLVGAPNSPLHF	TRBV12-5	-	-	TRBJ1-6
TGTGCCAGCAGAACCGACCGTTACACAGGGGAATCACCCCTCCACTTT	CASRTDRYTGESPLHF	TRBV28	TRBD1	once	TRBJ1-6
TGCGCCAGCAGCTTGGTTGGGCAGAGAAGATACGAGCAGTACTTC	CASSLVGQRRYEQYF	TRBV5-1	-	-	TRBJ2-7
TGTGCCAGCAGTGCTGACAGGGCCTCTAACTATGGCTACACCTTC	CASSADRASNYGYTF	TRBV2	TRBD1	-	TRBJ1-2
TGTGCCAGCAGCGCCGAGGGGGTGCGGGCTTTCTTT	CASSAEGVRAFF	TRBV9	-	-	TRBJ1-1
TGCGCCAGCAGCTTGATGGGGGCGAACACTGAAGCTTTCTTT	CASSLMGANTEAFF	TRBV5-1	-	once	TRBJ1-1
TGTGCCAGCAGCGCAGGGGAATCCCTAAACGAGCAGTACTTC	CASSAGESLNEQYF	TRBV28	-	-	TRBJ2-7
TGTGCTAGTGGTTTTCTGAGGACGGGGGGGCTTATCGAGCAGTACTTC	CASGFLRTGGLIEQYF	TRBV12-5	TRBD2	-	TRBJ2-7
TGTGCCAGCAGCTATTTTGGGACTATCGGGGAGTCTGGAAACACCATATATTTT	CASSYFGTIGESGNTIYF	TRBV11-2	-	-	TRBJ1-3
TGTGCCAGCAGCCTAGGGACAGACACTGAAGCTTTCTTT	CASSLGTDTEAFF	TRBV5-4	TRBD1	-	TRBJ1-1
TGTGCCAGCAGCCCACTTACTAGCGGGGGGTCCACAGATACGCAGTATTTT	CASSPLTSGGSTDTQYF	TRBV4-2	TRBD2	-	TRBJ2-3
TGTGCCAGCAGCTTAGGTCCTACCTCTGGCAGGGGCGTGAACACTGAAGCTTTCTTT	CASSLGPTSGRGVNTEAFF	TRBV7-6	-	-	TRBJ1-1
TGTGCCAGCAGACGCCACAGGGGGGAGGGCTACACCTTC	CASRRHRGEGYTF	TRBV27	TRBD1	-	TRBJ1-2
TGTGCCAGCAGCCCCGGCTCAGGCTTC	CASSPGSGF	TRBV11-2	-	-	TRBJ2-7
TGTGCCATCAGGCCTACAGGGGGCAGCTATGGCTACACCTTC	CAIRPTGGSYGYTF	TRBV10-3	TRBD1	-	TRBJ1-2
TGTGCCAGCAGTACCTGGACTTATTCCTACGAGCAGTACTTC	CASSTWTYSYEQYF	TRBV28	-	-	TRBJ2-7
TGCGCCAGCAGCCAAGACTCGAGCTCCTATAATTCACCCCTCCACTTT	CASSQDSSSYNSPLHF	TRBV4-1	-	-	TRBJ1-6
TGTGCCAGCAGCTCCAGGGATAATTTCGACTGTATGGAGTATTTT	CASSSRDNFDCMEYF	TRBV5-4	-	-	TRBJ2-3
TGCGCCAGCAGCCAAGAAGGCAGGGACAGAATCAACCCCCAGCATTTT	CASSQEGRDRINPQHF	TRBV4-1	TRBD1	-	TRBJ1-5
TGTGCCAGCAGCCCTTCCGGGACAGGGAGAACTGAAGCTTTCTTT	CASSPSGTGRTEAFF	TRBV7-2	TRBD1	-	TRBJ1-1
TGTGCCAGCAGTGCTCCACGGGGCTACGAGCAGTACTTC	CASSAPRGYEQYF	TRBV6-1	-	once	TRBJ2-7
TGTGCCAGCAGCAATACTAAGCGGGAGCAGTTCTTC	CASSNTKREQFF	TRBV11-2	-	few	TRBJ2-1
TGTGCCAGCAGTTTAAGCCCGGGCAGGGGAGAGACCCAGTACTTC	CASSLSPGRGETQYF	TRBV27	-	-	TRBJ2-5
TGTGCCAGCAGTGAAGGGCAGGGGACGGTTCATGCATACAATGAGCAGTTCTTC	CASSEGQGTVHAYNEQFF	TRBV2	-	-	TRBJ2-1
TGTGCCAGCAGAGGAGGGGGACAGGATAATTCACCCCTCCACTTT	CASRGGGQDNSPLHF	TRBV9	TRBD1	-	TRBJ1-6
TGTGCCAGCAAGGGAGCTGGGGCCAACGTCCTGACTTTC	CASKGAGANVLTF	TRBV6-5	-	-	TRBJ2-6
TGCGCCAGCAGTTACAAGCAACTAGAGAAAGAGACCCAGTACTTC	CASSYKQLEKETQYF	TRBV5-1	-	-	TRBJ2-5
TGTGCCAGCTCCCTGAGACAGACCGACCCCGCTAGCAATCAGCCCCAGCATTTT	CASSLRQTDPASNQPQHF	TRBV18	-	-	TRBJ1-5
TGCGCCAGCAGCCTGACTTCGACGGGTATGGATCCCCGCGAGCAGTACTTC	CASSLTSTGMDPREQYF	TRBV4-1	-	-	TRBJ2-7
TGTGCCAGCAGCGACGAGCGGGGCACCGGGGAGCTGTTTTTT	CASSDERGTGELFF	TRBV14	TRBD2	-	TRBJ2-2
TGCAGCGTTGCGGGCTACCACAGGGATGGAGACACTGAAGCTTTCTTT	CSVAGYHRDGDTEAFF	TRBV29-1	-	-	TRBJ1-1
TGTGCCAGCGAGACTGATTATCCCACTAACTATGGCTACACCTTC	CASETDYPTNYGYTF	TRBV2	-	-	TRBJ1-2
TGCGCCAGCAGCCAAGAAGAACATCCCAGGACAGGCGAGAAAGCTTTCTTT	CASSQEEHPRTGEKAFF	TRBV4-1	TRBD1	once	TRBJ1-1
TGCGCCAGCAGCTTGGCGACAGGGGTGAACTCTGGGGCCAACGTCCTGACTTTC	CASSLATGVNSGANVLTF	TRBV5-1	TRBD1	-	TRBJ2-6
TGTGCTAGCAGCTCCCGACAGGACAATGAGCAGTTCTTC	CASSSRQDNEQFF	TRBV7-7	-	-	TRBJ2-1
TGTGCCAGCAGCGTAGGGACAGGGGAGGAAGAGACCCAGTACTTC	CASSVGTGEEETQYF	TRBV9	TRBD1	few	TRBJ2-5
TGCGCCAGCAGCCAAGAGATAAGTTCGGGAAACCAGAACACTGAAGCTTTCTTT	CASSQEISSGNQNTEAFF	TRBV4-3	-	once	TRBJ1-1